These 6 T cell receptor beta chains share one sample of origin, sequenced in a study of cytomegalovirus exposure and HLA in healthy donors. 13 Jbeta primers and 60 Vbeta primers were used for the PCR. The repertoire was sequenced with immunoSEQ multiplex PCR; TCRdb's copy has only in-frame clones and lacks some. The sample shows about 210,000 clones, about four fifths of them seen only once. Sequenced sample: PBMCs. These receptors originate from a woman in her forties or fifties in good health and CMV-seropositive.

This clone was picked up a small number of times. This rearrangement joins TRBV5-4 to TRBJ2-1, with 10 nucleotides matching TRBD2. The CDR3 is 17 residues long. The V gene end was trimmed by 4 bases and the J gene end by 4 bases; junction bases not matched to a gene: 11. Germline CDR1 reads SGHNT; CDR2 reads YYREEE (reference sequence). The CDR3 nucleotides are TGTGCCAGCAGCGAAAAAGCGGGGGGGTTACATTACAATGAGCAGTTCTTC. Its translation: CASSEKAGGLHYNEQFF.

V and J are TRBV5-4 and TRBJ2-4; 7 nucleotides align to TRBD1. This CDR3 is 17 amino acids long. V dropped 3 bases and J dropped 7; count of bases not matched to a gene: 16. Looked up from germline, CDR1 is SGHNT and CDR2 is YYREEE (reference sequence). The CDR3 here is CASSYFPGQTWRNIQYF. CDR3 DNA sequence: TGTGCCAGCAGCTACTTCCCGGGACAGACCTGGAGGAACATTCAGTACTTC.

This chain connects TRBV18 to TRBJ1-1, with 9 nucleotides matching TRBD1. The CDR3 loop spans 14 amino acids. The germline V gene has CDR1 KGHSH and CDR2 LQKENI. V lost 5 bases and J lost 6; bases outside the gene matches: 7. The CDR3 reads CASSVDRGVAEAFF. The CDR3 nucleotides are TGTGCCAGCTCAGTCGACAGGGGGGTCGCTGAAGCTTTCTTT.

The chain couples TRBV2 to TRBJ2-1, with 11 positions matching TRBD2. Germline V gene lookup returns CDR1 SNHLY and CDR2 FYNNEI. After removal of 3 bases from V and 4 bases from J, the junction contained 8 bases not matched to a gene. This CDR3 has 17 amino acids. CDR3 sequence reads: CASSEGHLAGGYNEQFF. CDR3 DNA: TGTGCCAGCAGTGAGGGCCACTTAGCGGGGGGGTACAATGAGCAGTTCTTC.

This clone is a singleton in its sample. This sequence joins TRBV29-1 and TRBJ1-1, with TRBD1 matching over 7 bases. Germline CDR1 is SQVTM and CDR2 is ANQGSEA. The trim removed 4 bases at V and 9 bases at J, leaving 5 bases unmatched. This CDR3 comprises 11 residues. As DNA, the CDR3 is TGCAGCGTTGGACAGGGCGCACAAGCTTTCTTT. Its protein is CSVGQGAQAFF.

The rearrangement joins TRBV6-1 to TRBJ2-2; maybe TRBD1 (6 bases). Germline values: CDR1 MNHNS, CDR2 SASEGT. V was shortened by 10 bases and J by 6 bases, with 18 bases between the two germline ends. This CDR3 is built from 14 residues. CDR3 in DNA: TGTGCCAACTCCCGGGACAAAGGGTCCGGGGAGCTGTTTTTT. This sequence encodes CANSRDKGSGELFF.